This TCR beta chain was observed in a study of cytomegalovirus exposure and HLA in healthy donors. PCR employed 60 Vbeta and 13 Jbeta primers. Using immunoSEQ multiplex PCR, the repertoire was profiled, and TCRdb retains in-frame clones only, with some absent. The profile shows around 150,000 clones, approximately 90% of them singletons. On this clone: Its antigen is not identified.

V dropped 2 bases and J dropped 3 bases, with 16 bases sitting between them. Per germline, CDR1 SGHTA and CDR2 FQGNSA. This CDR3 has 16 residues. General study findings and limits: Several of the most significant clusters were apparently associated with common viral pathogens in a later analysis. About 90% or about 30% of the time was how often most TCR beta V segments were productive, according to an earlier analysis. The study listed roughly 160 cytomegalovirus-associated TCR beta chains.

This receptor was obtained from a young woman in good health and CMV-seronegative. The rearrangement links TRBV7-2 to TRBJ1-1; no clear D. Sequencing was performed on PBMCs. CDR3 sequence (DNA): TGTGCCAGCAGCTTAACGCTGCAGGTGGTGGACACTGAAGCTTTCTTT. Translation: CASSLTLQVVDTEAFF.